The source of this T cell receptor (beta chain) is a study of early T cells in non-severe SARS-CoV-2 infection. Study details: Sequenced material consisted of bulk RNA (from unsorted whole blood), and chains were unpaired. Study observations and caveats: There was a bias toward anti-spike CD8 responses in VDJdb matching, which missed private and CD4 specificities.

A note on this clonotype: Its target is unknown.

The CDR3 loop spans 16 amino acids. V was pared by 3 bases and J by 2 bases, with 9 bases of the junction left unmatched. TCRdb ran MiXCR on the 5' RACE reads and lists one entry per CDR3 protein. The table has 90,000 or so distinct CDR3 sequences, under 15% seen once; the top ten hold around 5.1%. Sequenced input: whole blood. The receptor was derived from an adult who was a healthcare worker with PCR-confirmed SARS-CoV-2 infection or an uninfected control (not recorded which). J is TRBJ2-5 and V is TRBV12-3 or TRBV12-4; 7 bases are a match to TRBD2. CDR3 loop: CASSLVAGVIQETQYF. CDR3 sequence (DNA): TGTGCCAGCAGTTTGGTTGCGGGGGTAATACAAGAGACCCAGTACTTC.